The 10 T cell receptor beta chains below all came from one sample that was sequenced in a study of identical twins (TCRdb year 2016). The library was produced with 5' RACE. TCRdb records Illumina HiSeq 2000 as the sequencer. The public reads were reprocessed in TCRdb via fastp at Q25 and MiXCR, keeping in-frame beta chains. Merged by CDR3 protein, the rows form single entries marked with the most common genes and DNA. The sample table holds more than 650,000 distinct CDR3 sequences, of which roughly 6.2% were seen once. Together, the top ten hold 1.5% to 2% of the sample. Sequencing was done on a sample of naive T cells sorted from blood. According to the study, the label for this sample's cell subset or site signals: cells isolated with a human naive T-cell isolation kit. Receptors originate from a man in his late teens or twenties in good health.

This clonotype appeared a few times. The J gene is TRBJ2-2, the V gene TRBV2, with 13 bases fitting TRBD2. The CDR3 consists of 17 residues. Germline V gene data show CDR1 as SNHLY and CDR2 as FYNNEI. V shed 7 bases, J shed 5 bases, and the junction held 10 bases outside the gene matches. This CDR3 reads CASTLGLAGVLTGELFF. CDR3 nucleotides: TGTGCCAGCACCTTAGGACTAGCGGGAGTATTGACCGGGGAGCTGTTTTTT.

The table lists this clonotype with many counts. This chain links TRBV10-3 with TRBJ2-2, with D perhaps TRBD1 or TRBD2 (5 bases each). This CDR3 comprises 18 residues. Germline loops: CDR1 ENHRY, CDR2 SYGVKD. Trimming took 2 bases from V and 0 from J, leaving 16 bases between them. The CDR3 bases are TGTGCCATCAGTGAGCCGATGGGGACGAAAGCGAACACCGGGGAGCTGTTTTTT. This translates into CAISEPMGTKANTGELFF.

This clonotype was recorded many times. V is TRBV12-3 or TRBV12-4 and J is TRBJ1-1; D gene ambiguous. Trimming removed 7 bases at V and 0 bases at J, with 9 bases between. This CDR3 contains 13 residues. CDR3 amino acids: CASTPRVNTEAFF. The CDR3 DNA sequence: TGTGCCAGCACCCCCAGAGTGAACACTGAAGCTTTCTTT.

This clonotype was detected many times. V and J are TRBV12-3 or TRBV12-4 and TRBJ2-3; 7 bases fit TRBD2. V was pared by 6 bases and J by 0 bases, with 6 bases of the junction left unmatched. CDR3 length: 15 amino acids. Here the CDR3 DNA reads TGTGCCAGCAGCCCCGGGACTACAAGCACAGATACGCAGTATTTT. Protein sequence: CASSPGTTSTDTQYF.

The rearrangement uses TRBV7-6 and TRBJ2-5, with 7 positions matching TRBD1. J was trimmed by 5 bases and V by 5 bases; bases with no gene match: 8. The germline gives CDR1 SGHVS, CDR2 FNYEAQ. There are 14 residues in the CDR3. In DNA, the CDR3 is TGTGCCAGCAGCCCATTACAGGGGTTGGAGACCCAGTACTTC. It yields the protein CASSPLQGLETQYF.

In its sample, this clonotype was seen many times. J is TRBJ1-2 and V is TRBV6-1; D unclear. The CDR3 extends over 13 amino acids. The V gene lost 5 bases and the J gene lost 7 bases, with 14 bases spanning the gap. Germline values: CDR1 MNHNS, CDR2 SASEGT. The CDR3 DNA sequence: TGTGCCAGCAGTCAAAGCCAGGTCTTTGGCTACACCTTC. Amino acid sequence: CASSQSQVFGYTF.

Ten or more counts support this clonotype. The rearrangement joins TRBV30 to TRBJ2-4; no clear D. Germline V lookup: CDR1 GTSNPN, CDR2 SVGIG (reference sequence). Trimming shortened V by 3 bases and J by 0 bases, and 9 bases separated the two germline ends. This CDR3 spans 14 amino acids. CDR3: CAWSRSLAKNIQYF. Here the CDR3 DNA reads TGTGCCTGGAGCCGGTCCTTAGCCAAAAACATTCAGTACTTC.

This chain uses TRBV23-1 with TRBJ1-4; 7 nucleotides agree with TRBD1. TRBV23-1 belongs to the ORF category, with a function that is uncertain. V lost 4 bases to trimming and J lost 8 bases; unmatched junction nucleotides: 7. This CDR3 has 14 residues. CDR3 bases: TGCGCCAGCAGTCCCGCAGGGGGGGAAGAAAAACTGTTTTTT. Translating gives CASSPAGGEEKLFF.

The gene calls are TRBV7-8 and TRBJ2-2; TRBD1 aligns across 7 bases. CDR3 length: 14 residues. The V and J ends lost 5 bases and 7 bases, in that order; junction bases with no gene match: 7. Germline V CDR1 and CDR2: SGHVS, FQNEAQ. The CDR3 DNA reads TGTGCCAGCAGCGAGAACAGGGGCGGCGGGGAGCTGTTTTTT. Its translation is CASSENRGGGELFF.

This clonotype was detected ten times or more. The chain uses TRBV10-1 and TRBJ2-3; D is unresolved. Looked up from germline, CDR1 is WNHNN and CDR2 is SYGVQD (reference sequence). This CDR3 is 14 amino acids long. Trimming pared 5 bases from V and 1 base from J, leaving 10 bases between. CDR3 protein: CASSRLVGTDTQYF. The CDR3 DNA reads as TGCGCCAGCAGTCGACTCGTTGGCACAGATACGCAGTATTTT.